This T cell receptor (beta chain) originates from a study of CD8+ T cells in alopecia areata. cDNA serving as the sequencing template came from extracted, reverse transcribed RNA. Assay: immunoSEQ multiplex PCR; the TCRdb copy retains only in-frame clones and omits some. The table includes roughly 150,000 clones, approximately 60% detected once. Starting from PBMCs, sorting isolated CD4+ and CD8+ T cells. In this sample, this clone turned up a few times. The antigen remains unidentified. Findings and limits, study-wide: Across lesional scalp, and particularly alopecia totalis/universalis, clonality surpassed that of normal scalp. Among the cells sequenced in scalp samples are also the resident alphabeta T cells of normal skin. TCR sharing was clearer in mice than between patients, perhaps partly owing to patient HLA diversity.

The source is a human donor in good health. The sequencing input was CD8+ T cells sorted from blood.

The DNA of the CDR3 is TGCAGCGTTGAAGTGAGGGGTCCGTCCTACGAGCAGTACTTC. Translation: CSVEVRGPSYEQYF. The gene calls are TRBV29-1 and TRBJ2-7; TRBD1 or TRBD2 may be the D gene (5 bases each). V gave up 1 base and J gave up 1 base, with 11 bases separating them. The CDR3 totals 14 residues. CDR1 is SQVTM, CDR2 ANQGSEA, per germline.